This entry lists 15 T cell receptor beta chains sequenced from one sample in a study of T-cell reconstitution after alpha-beta-depleted transplantation in children. Unique molecular identifiers were incorporated when the TCRbeta library was constructed. TCRdb independently ran MiXCR on the PCR reads; one entry per CDR3 protein. This table holds 220,000 or so distinct CDR3 sequences, 7.5% to 9.5% found once. This sample comprised PBMCs, mostly from graft donor cells, obtained 180 days after TCRalphabeta/CD19-depleted stem cell transplant. The receptors come from a male patient aged 5 to 17 who had a stem cell transplant for acute lymphoblastic leukemia, so the T cells may come from the graft donor.

This clonotype occurred many times. The V and J genes are TRBV7-3 and TRBJ2-2, with D hard to call. Germline V gives CDR1 SGHTA, CDR2 FQGTGA. V lost 8 bases to trimming and J lost 2 bases, with 12 bases between them. This CDR3 region has 14 residues. The CDR3 region has the DNA TGTGCCAGCCGGGCATCCCACAACACCGGGGAGCTGTTTTTT. It specifies CASRASHNTGELFF.

This clonotype was recorded many times. This sequence joins TRBV5-5 and TRBJ2-5, with D maybe TRBD1 (6 bases). The ends were cut back, 1 base at V and 4 bases at J, with 14 bases in the middle. The germline V gene encodes CDR1 SGHKS and CDR2 YYEKEE (reference sequence). The CDR3 contains 15 residues. CDR3 loop: CASSLSTGMGETQYF. The CDR3 coding sequence is TGTGCCAGCAGCTTGAGTACAGGGATGGGAGAGACCCAGTACTTC.

This clonotype has a count of ten or more. V is TRBV10-3 and J is TRBJ1-2; 10 bases are shared with TRBD1. The CDR3 covers 14 residues. Germline CDR1 reads ENHRY; CDR2 reads SYGVKD. V shed 7 bases, J shed 2 bases, and the junction held 4 bases outside the gene matches. The CDR3: CAIIWTGGNYGYTF. Here the CDR3 DNA reads TGTGCCATCATATGGACAGGGGGGAACTATGGCTACACCTTC.

Many counts were recorded for this clonotype. This chain uses TRBV20-1 with TRBJ1-2; D remains ambiguous. V lost 3 bases and J 0 bases, leaving 8 bases between the germline ends. Germline CDR1 DFQATT, CDR2 SNEGSKA (reference sequence). The CDR3 has 13 residues. Here the CDR3 reads CSASQPSNYGYTF. The DNA of the CDR3 is TGCAGTGCTAGCCAACCCTCTAACTATGGCTACACCTTC.

Here the CDR3 DNA reads TGCGCCCATTGGACAGTTGAAGCTTTCTTT. Residues: CAHWTVEAFF. The J gene is TRBJ1-1, the V gene TRBV5-1; possible D gene TRBD1, 6 bases. This CDR3 is built from 10 residues. CDR1 and CDR2 (germline): SGHRS, YFSETQ. V was clipped by 10 bases and J by 7 bases, with 11 bases between them.

This clonotype was seen repeatedly, ten times or more. The CDR3 loop reads CASSLVDGAGETQYF. The CDR3 DNA reads TGCGCCAGCAGCTTGGTAGACGGAGCCGGGGAGACCCAGTACTTC. The V gene is TRBV5-1, the J gene TRBJ2-5, with D unresolved. V was trimmed by 0 bases and J by 5 bases, leaving 14 bases between them. Germline CDR1 SGHRS, CDR2 YFSETQ. The CDR3 covers 15 residues.

This clonotype was found many times. The chain employs TRBV6-1 and TRBJ2-1; the match to TRBD2 covers 15 bases. V gave up 6 bases and J gave up 6 bases; unmatched junction bases: 3. The CDR3 has 15 residues. Germline V lookup: CDR1 MNHNS, CDR2 SASEGT. The CDR3 reads CASSRTSGRANEQFF. In nucleotides, the CDR3 is TGTGCCAGCAGCCGGACTAGCGGGAGGGCCAATGAGCAGTTCTTC.

This chain joins TRBV18 and TRBJ1-6, with D perhaps matching TRBD1 (5 bases). V was pared by 3 bases and J by 8 bases, with 14 bases between. This CDR3 spans 15 amino acids. Per the germline V gene, CDR1 is KGHSH and CDR2 is LQKENI. CDR3 loop: CASSPAGRFHSPLHF. The CDR3 DNA reads as TGTGCCAGCTCACCCGCGGGACGGTTTCATTCACCCCTCCACTTT.

This clonotype has a count of ten or more. This rearrangement joins TRBV6-1 to TRBJ2-3; D is unclear. The CDR3 loop spans 14 amino acids. Trimming pared 7 bases from V and 1 base from J, leaving 12 bases between. The V gene's germline CDR1 is MNHNS and CDR2 SASEGT. The CDR3 nucleotides read TGTGCCAGCACTCAAAGAAGGGGCACAGATACGCAGTATTTT. The encoded protein is CASTQRRGTDTQYF.

This clonotype was seen a handful of times. This rearrangement joins TRBV3-1 to TRBJ2-1, with TRBD2 identical over 8 bases. The germline gives CDR1 LGHDT, CDR2 YNNKEL (reference sequence). The length of the CDR3 is 12 residues. V lost 2 bases, J lost 12 bases, and 3 bases stayed unmatched. The CDR3 nucleotides read TGTGCCAGCAGCCAAAGGGCGGGGGGGCAGTTCTTC. Its protein is CASSQRAGGQFF.

In its sample, this clonotype was seen many times. V is TRBV29-1 and J is TRBJ2-5; 9 bases align to TRBD2. Germline assignment: CDR1 SQVTM and CDR2 ANQGSEA. This CDR3 has 14 residues. J was trimmed by 3 bases and V by 4 bases; bases with no gene match: 6. The CDR3 spells CSVARAGGEETQYF. The CDR3 coding sequence is TGCAGCGTTGCTAGGGCGGGGGGGGAAGAGACCCAGTACTTC.

This clonotype was observed at least ten times. J is TRBJ2-3 and V is TRBV23-1; TRBD1 matches at 9 bases. TRBV23-1 belongs to the ORF category, with a function that is uncertain. The CDR3 has 18 amino acids. V was clipped by 0 bases and J by 5 bases; unmatched bases: 12. The CDR3 protein is CASSQSTDRGRILDTQYF. In DNA form, the CDR3 reads TGCGCCAGCAGTCAATCAACGGACAGGGGAAGGATCTTAGATACGCAGTATTTT.

This clonotype has ten or more counts. The rearrangement joins TRBV29-1 to TRBJ1-2; 9 nucleotides agree with TRBD1. Germline CDR1 and CDR2: SQVTM and ANQGSEA. The CDR3 sequence is 13 residues long. Trimming removed 6 bases from V and 6 bases from J; junction bases left unmatched: 8. DNA for the CDR3: TGCAGCGTCCTTACAGGGGGCTGGAATGGCTACACCTTC. Protein: CSVLTGGWNGYTF.

This clonotype was seen many times. The gene calls are TRBV10-3 and TRBJ2-7, with TRBD2 identical over 11 bases. The V gene end was trimmed by 4 bases and the J gene end by 3 bases; junction bases not matched to a gene: 5. Germline CDR1 is ENHRY and CDR2 is SYGVKD. The CDR3 is 15 residues long. This chain's CDR3 is CAISVGLAEFYEQYF. DNA for the CDR3: TGTGCCATCAGTGTGGGACTAGCGGAGTTCTACGAGCAGTACTTC.

This clonotype was seen a few times. J is TRBJ1-5 and V is TRBV3-1; D gene uncertain. Germline loops: CDR1 LGHDT, CDR2 YNNKEL (reference sequence). V shed 0 bases and J shed 5 bases, with 20 bases lying between them. The CDR3 length is 18 residues. This chain's CDR3 is CASSQDFVNCLTYQPQHF. The CDR3 DNA sequence: TGTGCCAGCAGCCAAGATTTTGTTAACTGCTTAACTTATCAGCCCCAGCATTTT.